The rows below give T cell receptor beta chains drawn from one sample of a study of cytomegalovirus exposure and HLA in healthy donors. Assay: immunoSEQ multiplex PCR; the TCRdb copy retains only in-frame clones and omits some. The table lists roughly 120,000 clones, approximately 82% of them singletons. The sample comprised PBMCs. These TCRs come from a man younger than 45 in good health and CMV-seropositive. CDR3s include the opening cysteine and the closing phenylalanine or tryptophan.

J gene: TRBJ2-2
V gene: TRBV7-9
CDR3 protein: CASSLAIQDLQNTGELFF

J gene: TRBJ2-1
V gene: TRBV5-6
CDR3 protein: CASSLGQGGVYEQFF

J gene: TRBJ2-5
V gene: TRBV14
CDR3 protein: CASSHSTGETQYF

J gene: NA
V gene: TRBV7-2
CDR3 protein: CASSLVAGGYEQYF

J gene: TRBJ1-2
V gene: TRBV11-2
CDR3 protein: CASSYNTYGYTF

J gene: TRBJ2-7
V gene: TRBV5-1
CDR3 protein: CASSLGTGTGGIDEQYF

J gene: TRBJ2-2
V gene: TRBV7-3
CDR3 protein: CASSLIGGTTSTGELFF

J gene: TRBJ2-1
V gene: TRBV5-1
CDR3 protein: CASSLPLAEGYNEQFF

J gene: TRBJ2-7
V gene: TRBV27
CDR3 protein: CASSPWDTGYEQYF

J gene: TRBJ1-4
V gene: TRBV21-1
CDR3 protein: CASSAWDRSNEKLFF

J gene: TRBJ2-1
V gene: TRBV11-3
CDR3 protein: CASSQRTSGGQNEQFF

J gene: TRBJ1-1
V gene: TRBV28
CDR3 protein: CASSQDRNTEAFF

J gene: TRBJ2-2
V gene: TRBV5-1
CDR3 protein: CASSLGRDRANTGELFF

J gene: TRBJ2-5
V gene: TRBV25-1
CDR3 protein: CASSEGGGAGETQYF

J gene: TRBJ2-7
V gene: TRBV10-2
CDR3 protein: CASSGSGTGDEQYF

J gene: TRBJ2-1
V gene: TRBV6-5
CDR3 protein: CASSSGTSVYNEQFF

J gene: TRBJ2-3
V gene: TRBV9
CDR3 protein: CASSGGGSSSLHLTDTQYF

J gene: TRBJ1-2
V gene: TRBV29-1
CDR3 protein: CSVETGMGGYTF

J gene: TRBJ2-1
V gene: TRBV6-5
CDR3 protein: CASSLPGTGSYNEQFF

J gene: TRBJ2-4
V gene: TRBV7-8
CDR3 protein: CASSSRAAEGIQYF

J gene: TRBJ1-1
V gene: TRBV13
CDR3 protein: CASSLARPEAFF

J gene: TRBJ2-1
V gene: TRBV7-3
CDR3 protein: CASSPWTSGRNEQFF

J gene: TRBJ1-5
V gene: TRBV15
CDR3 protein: CATSRGGESNQPQHF

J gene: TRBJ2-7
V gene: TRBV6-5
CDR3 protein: CASSRTDSYEQYF

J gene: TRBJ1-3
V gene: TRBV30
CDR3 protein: CAWGTGGSGNTIYF

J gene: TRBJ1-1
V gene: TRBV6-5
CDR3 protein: CATASGNTEAFF

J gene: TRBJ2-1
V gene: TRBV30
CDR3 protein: CASTAYNEQFF

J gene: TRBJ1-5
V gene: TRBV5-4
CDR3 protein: CASSSGGGQPQHF

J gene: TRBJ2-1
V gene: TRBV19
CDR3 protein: CANPGNNEQFF

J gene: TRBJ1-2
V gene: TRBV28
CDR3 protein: CASGLQGYGYTF

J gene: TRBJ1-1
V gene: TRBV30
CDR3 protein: CAWSVGAGGTEAFF

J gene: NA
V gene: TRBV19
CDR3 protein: CASSIGGQGYEQYF

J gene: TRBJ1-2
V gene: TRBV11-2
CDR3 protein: CASSLGQGFGYTF

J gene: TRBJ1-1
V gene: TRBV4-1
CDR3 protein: CASSQDLRRGAFF

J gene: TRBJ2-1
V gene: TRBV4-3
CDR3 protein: CASSQDYPRGQFF

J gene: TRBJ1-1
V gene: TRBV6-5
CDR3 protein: CASSYSGFGGNTEAFF

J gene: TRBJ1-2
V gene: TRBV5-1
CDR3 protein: CASSLFLGQSASGYTF

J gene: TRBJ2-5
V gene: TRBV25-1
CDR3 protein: CASSEFGGSEPQETQYF

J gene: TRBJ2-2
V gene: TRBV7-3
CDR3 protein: CASSRNSGGNTGELFF

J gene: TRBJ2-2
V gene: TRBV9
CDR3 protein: CASSGQGAGTRELFF

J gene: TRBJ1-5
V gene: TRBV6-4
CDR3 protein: CASSDKSMGQPQHF

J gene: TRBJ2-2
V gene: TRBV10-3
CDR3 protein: CATFEKGSGTGELFF

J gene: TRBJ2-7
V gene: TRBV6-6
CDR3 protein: CASSPGGEQYF

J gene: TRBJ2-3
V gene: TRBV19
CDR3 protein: CASCRRTGERNTQYF

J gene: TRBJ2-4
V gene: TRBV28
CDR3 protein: CASSPGTGRNIQYF